This T cell receptor (beta chain) was sequenced in a study of response to subunit inactivated influenza vaccine. MiXCR was run by TCRdb on the RT-PCR reads, yielding one entry per CDR3 protein. The sample gives roughly 500,000 distinct CDR3 sequences, roughly 25% of which show up once; approximately 2.9% is in the top ten. Germline V CDR1 and CDR2: MNHEY, SMNVEV (reference sequence). The J segment lost 2 bases and the V segment lost 0 bases, leaving 6 bases of the junction unmatched. The CDR3 has 19 residues. Separately, the same data were catalogued under a study of T cells expressing NK-cell markers. That paper adds: 5'RACE template switching with UMIs generated TCR beta cDNA. Source material for TCR beta repertoires consisted of sorted CD3+CD56+NKG2C+, CD3+CD56+NKG2C- and CD3+CD56-NKG2C+ T cells. Dominant NKG2C+ clonotypes accounted for roughly 1.0-7.0% of CD8+ T cells in roughly 6 donors.

The chain joins TRBV27 to TRBJ2-3; 15 bases line up with TRBD2. This receptor was obtained from a man between 50 and 59 years old who received an inactivated influenza vaccine. The sequencing used CD4+ T cells sorted from PBMCs, collected less than 13 days after vaccination. This CDR3 reads CASSLSGTSGRLATDTQYF. The CDR3 DNA follows: TGTGCCAGCAGTTTATCAGGGACTAGCGGGAGGTTGGCCACAGATACGCAGTATTTT.